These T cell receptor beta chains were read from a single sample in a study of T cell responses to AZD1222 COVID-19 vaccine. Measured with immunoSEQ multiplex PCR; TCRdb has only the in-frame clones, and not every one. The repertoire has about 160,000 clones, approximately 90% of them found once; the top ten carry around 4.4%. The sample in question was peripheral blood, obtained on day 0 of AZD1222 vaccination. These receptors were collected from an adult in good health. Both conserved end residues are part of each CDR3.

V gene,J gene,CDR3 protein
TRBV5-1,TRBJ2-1,CASSLGQYNEQFF
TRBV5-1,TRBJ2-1,CASSSTSGKHEQFF
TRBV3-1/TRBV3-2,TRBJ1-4,CASSHGTFNEKLFF
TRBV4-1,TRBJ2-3,CASSREFWREGLDTQYF
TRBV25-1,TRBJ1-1,CASSEPTGGTEAFF
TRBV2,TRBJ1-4,CASRPQGGREKLFF
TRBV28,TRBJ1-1,CASSFMNTEAFF
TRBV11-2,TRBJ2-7,CASSLGAGLLRGPEQYF
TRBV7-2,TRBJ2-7,CASSWTSGRALYEQYF
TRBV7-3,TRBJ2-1,CASSFRPTLSYNEQFF
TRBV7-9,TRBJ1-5,CASSYGSQPQHF
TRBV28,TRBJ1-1,CASSLGTEAFF
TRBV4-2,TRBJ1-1,CASSPHRDTEAFF
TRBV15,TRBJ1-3,CATSRGGLGHGNTIYF
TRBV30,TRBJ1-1,CAWSVPSVDRGFWNTEAFF
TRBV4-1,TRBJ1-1,CASSQVGRGGSTEAFF
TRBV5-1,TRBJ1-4,CASSPGQTANEKLFF
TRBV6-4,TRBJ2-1,CASSLGGEQFF
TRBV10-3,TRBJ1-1,CAISERQMNTEAFF
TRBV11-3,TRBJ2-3,CASSLGQREVRDTQYF
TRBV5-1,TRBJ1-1,CASSPWGRNTEAFF
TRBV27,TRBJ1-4,CASSAQGATNEKLFF
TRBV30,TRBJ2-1,CAWSVMTSGKGNEQFF
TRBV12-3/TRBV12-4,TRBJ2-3,CASSPRRPRQYF
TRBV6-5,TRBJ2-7,CASRVSPFYEQYF
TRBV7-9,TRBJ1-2,CASTPPGAQRGYGYTF
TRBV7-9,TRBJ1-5,CASSPGHNQPQHF
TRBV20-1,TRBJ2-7,CSASLKRLAGFREQYF
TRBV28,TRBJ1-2,CASSSPGTGYGYTF
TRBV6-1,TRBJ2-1,CASSEGGSRNEQFF
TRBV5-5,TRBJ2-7,CASRQGTYEQYF
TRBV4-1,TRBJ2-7,CASSQDVTSSYEQYF
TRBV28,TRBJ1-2,CASSTLLRGYTF
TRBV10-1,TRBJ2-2,CASSDSQGANTGELFF
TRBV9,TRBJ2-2,CASSVVGNTGELFF
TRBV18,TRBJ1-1,CASSPPDRVMNTEAFF
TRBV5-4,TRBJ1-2,CASGDRYGYTF
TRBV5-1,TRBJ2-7,CASSRGGDGNEQYF
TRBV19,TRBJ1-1,CASRKGTEAFF
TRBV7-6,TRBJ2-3,CASSSLAGGSTDTQYF
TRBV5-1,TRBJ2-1,CASKLAGEMGNQFF
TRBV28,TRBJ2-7,CASRTGLEQYF
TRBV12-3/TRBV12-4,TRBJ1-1,CASSLSVEAFF
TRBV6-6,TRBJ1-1,CASAGGPGTEAFF
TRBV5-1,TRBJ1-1,CASSLGGVKNTEAFF
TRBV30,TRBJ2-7,CAWSPWTGDGVNF
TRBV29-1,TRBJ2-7,CSVMSPDTLYEQYF
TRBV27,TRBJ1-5,CASSSLTGGSNQPQHF
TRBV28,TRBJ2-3,CASSSPWGQGARLTDTQYF
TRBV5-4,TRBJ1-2,CASTGTGGNYGYTF
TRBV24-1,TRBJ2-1,CATSDPTSGRSNEQFF
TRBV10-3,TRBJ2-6,CAISEGYSGANVLTF
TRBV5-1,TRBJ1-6,CASSGTAPGNSPLHF
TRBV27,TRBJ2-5,CASSLSAGRETQYF
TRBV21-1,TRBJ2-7,CASSKGGPRWAYEQYF
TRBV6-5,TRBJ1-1,CASSYRGKTEAFF
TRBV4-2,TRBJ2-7,CASSQERTLIAYEQYF
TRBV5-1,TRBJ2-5,CASSYREGLARLQGETQYF